This TCR beta chain was identified in a study of blood T cell repertoires in COVID-19. Whole-study context: PBMCs, B-cell-depleted T cells, or T cells provided the cDNA or gDNA that made up the material.

The CDR3 spans 15 residues. V was pared by 4 bases and J by 6 bases, with 15 bases between. The germline V gene encodes CDR1 SGHAT and CDR2 FQNNGV. The repertoire was sequenced with immunoSEQ multiplex PCR; TCRdb's copy has only in-frame clones and lacks some. The sample records fewer than 100,000 clones, 86% being singletons. The V and J genes are TRBV11-2 and TRBJ1-4; tentative D call: TRBD1 (5 bases). The source material was peripheral blood. The clonotype originates from an elderly man in a cohort sampled during active COVID-19. The CDR3 sequence: CASSWDGRGDEKLFF. The CDR3 DNA sequence: TGTGCCAGCAGCTGGGATGGGAGGGGCGATGAAAAACTGTTTTTT.